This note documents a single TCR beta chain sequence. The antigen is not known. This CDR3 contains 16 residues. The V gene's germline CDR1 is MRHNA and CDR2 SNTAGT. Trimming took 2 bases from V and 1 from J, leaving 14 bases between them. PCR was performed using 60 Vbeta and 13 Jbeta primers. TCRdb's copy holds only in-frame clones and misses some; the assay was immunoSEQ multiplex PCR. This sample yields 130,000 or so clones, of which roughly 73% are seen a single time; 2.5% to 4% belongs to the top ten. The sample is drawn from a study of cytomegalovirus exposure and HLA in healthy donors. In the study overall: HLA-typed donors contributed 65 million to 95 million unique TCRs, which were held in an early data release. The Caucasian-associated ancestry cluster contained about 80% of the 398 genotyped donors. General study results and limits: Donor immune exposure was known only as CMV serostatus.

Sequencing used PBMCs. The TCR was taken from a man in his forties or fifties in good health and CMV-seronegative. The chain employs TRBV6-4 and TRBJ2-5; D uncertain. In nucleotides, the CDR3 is TGTGCCAGCAGTGACGAGGTGTGGCAGATCCAAGAGACCCAGTACTTC. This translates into CASSDEVWQIQETQYF.